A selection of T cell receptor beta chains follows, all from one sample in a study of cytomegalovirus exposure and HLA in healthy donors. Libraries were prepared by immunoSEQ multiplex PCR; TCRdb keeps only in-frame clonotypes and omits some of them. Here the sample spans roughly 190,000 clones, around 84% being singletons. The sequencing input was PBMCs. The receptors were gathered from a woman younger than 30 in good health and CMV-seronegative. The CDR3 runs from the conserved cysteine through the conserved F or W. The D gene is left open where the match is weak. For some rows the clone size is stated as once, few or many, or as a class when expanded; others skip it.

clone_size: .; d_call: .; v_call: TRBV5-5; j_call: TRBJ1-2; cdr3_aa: CASSLESFVGYTF; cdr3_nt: TGTGCCAGCAGCTTGGAAAGCTTCGTTGGCTACACCTTC
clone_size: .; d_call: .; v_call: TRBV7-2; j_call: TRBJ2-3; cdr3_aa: CASSLAPTSTDTQYF; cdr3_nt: TGTGCCAGCAGCTTAGCTCCGACTAGCACAGATACGCAGTATTTT
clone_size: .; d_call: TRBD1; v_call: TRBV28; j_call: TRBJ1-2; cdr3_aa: CASSPGGKGYTF; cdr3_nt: TGTGCCAGCAGTCCAGGGGGGAAGGGCTACACCTTC
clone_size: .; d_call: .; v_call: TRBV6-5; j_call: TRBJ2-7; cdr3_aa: CASSYSTGGSYEQYF; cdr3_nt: TGTGCCAGCAGTTACTCTACAGGAGGGTCCTACGAGCAGTACTTC
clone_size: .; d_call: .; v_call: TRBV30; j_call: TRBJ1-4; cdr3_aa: CAWRPRVANEKLFF; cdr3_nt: TGTGCCTGGAGACCCCGGGTGGCTAATGAAAAACTGTTTTTT
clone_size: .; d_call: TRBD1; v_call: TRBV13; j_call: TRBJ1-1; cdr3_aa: CASSSGTGILKAFF; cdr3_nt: TGTGCCAGCAGCTCCGGGACAGGCATACTAAAAGCTTTCTTT
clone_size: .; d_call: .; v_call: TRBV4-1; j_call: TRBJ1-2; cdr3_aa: CASSQDWSASGSGYTF; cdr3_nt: TGCGCCAGCAGCCAAGATTGGTCAGCGAGCGGGAGTGGCTACACCTTC
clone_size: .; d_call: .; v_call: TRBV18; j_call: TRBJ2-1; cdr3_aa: CASSPLTTLSYNEQFF; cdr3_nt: TGTGCCAGCTCACCTTTAACTACTCTTTCCTACAATGAGCAGTTCTTC
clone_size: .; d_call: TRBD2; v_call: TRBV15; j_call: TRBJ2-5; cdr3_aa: CATSGGLAGGGAETQYF; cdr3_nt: TGTGCCACCAGCGGCGGACTAGCGGGAGGGGGGGCGGAGACCCAGTACTTC
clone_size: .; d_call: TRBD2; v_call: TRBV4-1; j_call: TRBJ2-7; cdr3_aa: CASSQDAGRASYEQYF; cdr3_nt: TGCGCCAGCAGCCAAGATGCCGGGAGGGCCTCCTACGAGCAGTACTTC
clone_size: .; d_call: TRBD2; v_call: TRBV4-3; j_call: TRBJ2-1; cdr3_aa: CASSPLAGGDRTSEQFF; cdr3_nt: TGCGCCAGCAGCCCTCTGGCCGGGGGGGACCGTACAAGTGAGCAGTTCTTC
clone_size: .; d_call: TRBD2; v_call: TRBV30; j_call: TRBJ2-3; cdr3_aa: CAWSVGSGNTQYF; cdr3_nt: TGTGCCTGGAGTGTGGGTAGCGGGAATACGCAGTATTTT
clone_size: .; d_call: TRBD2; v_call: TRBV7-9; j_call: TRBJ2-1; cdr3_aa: CASSLELAVYNEQFF; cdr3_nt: TGTGCCAGCAGCTTAGAACTAGCGGTCTACAATGAGCAGTTCTTC
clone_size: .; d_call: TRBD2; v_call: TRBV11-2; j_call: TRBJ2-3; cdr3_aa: CASSLEGGRAPDTQYF; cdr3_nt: TGTGCCAGCAGCTTAGAAGGCGGGAGGGCCCCAGATACGCAGTATTTT
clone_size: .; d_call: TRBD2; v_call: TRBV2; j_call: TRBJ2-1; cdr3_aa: CASSDPAGGPYNEQFF; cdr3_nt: TGTGCCAGCAGCGACCCAGCGGGAGGGCCCTACAATGAGCAGTTCTTC
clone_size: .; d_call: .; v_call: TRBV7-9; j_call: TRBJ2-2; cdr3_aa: CASSLLKSGVPGELFF; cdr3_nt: TGTGCCAGCAGCTTACTGAAATCCGGGGTTCCCGGGGAGCTGTTTTTT
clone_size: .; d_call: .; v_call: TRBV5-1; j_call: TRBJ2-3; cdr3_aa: CASSSGTDRLYTDTQYF; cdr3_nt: TGCGCCAGCAGCTCCGGGACTGATCGCCTCTACACAGATACGCAGTATTTT
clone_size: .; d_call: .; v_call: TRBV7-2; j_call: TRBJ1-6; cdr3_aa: CASSLEQLSSPLHF; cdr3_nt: TGTGCCAGCAGCTTAGAGCAATTGAGCTCACCCCTCCACTTT
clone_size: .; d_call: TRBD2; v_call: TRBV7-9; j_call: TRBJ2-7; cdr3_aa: CSSSLVGGSSREQYF; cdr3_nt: TGTTCCAGCAGCTTAGTGGGGGGGTCATCTCGGGAGCAGTACTTC
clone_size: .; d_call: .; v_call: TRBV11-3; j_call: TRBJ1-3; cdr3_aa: CASSPGTPGFGNTIYF; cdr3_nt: TGTGCCAGCAGCCCCGGGACTCCCGGGTTTGGAAACACCATATATTTT
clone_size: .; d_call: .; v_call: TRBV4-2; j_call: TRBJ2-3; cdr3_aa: CASSQEEMGTDTQYF; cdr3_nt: TGTGCCAGCAGCCAAGAGGAGATGGGCACAGATACGCAGTATTTT
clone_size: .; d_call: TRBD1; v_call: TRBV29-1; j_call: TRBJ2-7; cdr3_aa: CSVEVRDRFNEQYF; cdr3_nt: TGCAGCGTTGAAGTCCGGGACAGATTCAACGAGCAGTACTTC
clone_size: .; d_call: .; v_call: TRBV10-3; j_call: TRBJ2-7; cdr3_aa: CAITSGGNEQYF; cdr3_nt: TGTGCCATCACTTCGGGCGGGAACGAGCAGTACTTC
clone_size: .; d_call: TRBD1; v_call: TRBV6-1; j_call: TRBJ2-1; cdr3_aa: CASSDRPWSGQGSSYNEQFF; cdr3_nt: TGTGCCAGCAGTGATAGGCCCTGGAGTGGACAGGGTAGCTCCTACAATGAGCAGTTCTTC
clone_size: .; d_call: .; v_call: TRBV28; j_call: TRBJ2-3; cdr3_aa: CASSFGREAQYF; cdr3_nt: TGTGCCAGCAGCTTCGGCCGTGAGGCGCAGTATTTT
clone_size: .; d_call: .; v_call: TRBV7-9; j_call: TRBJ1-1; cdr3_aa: CASSLMGNTEAFF; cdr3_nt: TGTGCCAGCAGCTTGATGGGCAACACTGAAGCTTTCTTT
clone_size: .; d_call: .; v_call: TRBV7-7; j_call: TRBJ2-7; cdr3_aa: CASSLDPSYEQYF; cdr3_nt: TGTGCCAGCAGCTTAGATCCCAGCTACGAGCAGTACTTC
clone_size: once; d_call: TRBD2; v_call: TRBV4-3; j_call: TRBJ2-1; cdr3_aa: CASSQDRGSGLNNEQFF; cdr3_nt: TGCGCCAGCAGCCAAGATCGGGGTAGCGGGCTAAACAATGAGCAGTTCTTC
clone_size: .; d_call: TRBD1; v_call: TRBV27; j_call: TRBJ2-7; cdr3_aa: CASSSDRVTYEQYF; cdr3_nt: TGTGCCAGCAGTTCGGACAGGGTCACCTACGAGCAGTACTTC
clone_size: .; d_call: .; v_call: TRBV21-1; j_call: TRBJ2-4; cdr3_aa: CASSAFLEQVWKIQYF; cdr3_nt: TGTGCCAGCAGCGCGTTCCTCGAGCAGGTGTGGAAGATTCAGTACTTC
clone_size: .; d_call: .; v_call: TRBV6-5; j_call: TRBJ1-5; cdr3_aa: CASSAPGAGQPQHF; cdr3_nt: TGTGCCAGCAGTGCCCCAGGGGCCGGTCAGCCCCAGCATTTT
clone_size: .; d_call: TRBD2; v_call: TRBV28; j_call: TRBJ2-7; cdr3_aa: CASSLAGGDYEQYF; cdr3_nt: TGTGCCAGCAGCCTAGCGGGTGGGGATTACGAGCAGTACTTC
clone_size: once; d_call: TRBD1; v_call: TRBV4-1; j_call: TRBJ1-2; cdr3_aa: CASSHGQDLFYGYTF; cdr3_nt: TGCGCCAGCAGCCATGGACAGGACTTATTTTATGGCTACACCTTC
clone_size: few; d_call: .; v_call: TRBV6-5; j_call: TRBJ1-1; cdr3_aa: CASSYRGQPSWTEAFF; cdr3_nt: TGTGCCAGCAGTTACCGGGGTCAGCCCTCGTGGACTGAAGCTTTCTTT
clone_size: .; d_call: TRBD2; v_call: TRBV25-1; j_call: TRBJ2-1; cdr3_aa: CASSESTSGRFVQFF; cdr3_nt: TGTGCCAGCAGTGAATCTACTAGCGGACGTTTTGTGCAGTTCTTC
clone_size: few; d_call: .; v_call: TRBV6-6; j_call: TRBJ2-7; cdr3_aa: CASRETGFSYEQYF; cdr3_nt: TGTGCCAGCAGAGAGACAGGCTTCTCCTACGAGCAGTACTTC
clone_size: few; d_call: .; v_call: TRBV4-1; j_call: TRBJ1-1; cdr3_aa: CASSQDGGATAEAFF; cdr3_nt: TGCGCCAGCAGCCAAGATGGAGGGGCAACAGCTGAAGCTTTCTTT
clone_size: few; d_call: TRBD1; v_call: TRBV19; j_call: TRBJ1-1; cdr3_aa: CASSRGTGGTEAFF; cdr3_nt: TGTGCCAGTAGTAGGGGGACAGGGGGGACTGAAGCTTTCTTT
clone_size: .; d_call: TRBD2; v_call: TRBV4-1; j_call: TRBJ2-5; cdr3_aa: CASSRLLVLAGRYQETQYF; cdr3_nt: TGCGCCAGCAGCCGCTTACTAGTGTTAGCGGGAAGGTACCAAGAGACCCAGTACTTC
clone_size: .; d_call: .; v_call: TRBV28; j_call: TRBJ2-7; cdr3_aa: CASSKRSGSYEQYF; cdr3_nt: TGTGCCAGCAGTAAACGGAGCGGCTCCTACGAGCAGTACTTC
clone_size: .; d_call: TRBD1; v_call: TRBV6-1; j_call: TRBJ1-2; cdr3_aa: CASSEATGTVGSYTF; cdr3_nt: TGTGCCAGCAGTGAAGCCACTGGGACAGTGGGTTCCTACACCTTC
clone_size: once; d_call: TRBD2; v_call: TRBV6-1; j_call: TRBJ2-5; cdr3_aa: CASSDTAGGGETQYF; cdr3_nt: TGTGCCAGCAGTGATACAGCGGGAGGGGGCGAGACCCAGTACTTC
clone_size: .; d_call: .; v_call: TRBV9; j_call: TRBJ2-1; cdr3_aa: CASSVSLVINEQFF; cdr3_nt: TGTGCCAGCAGCGTATCTTTAGTAATTAATGAGCAGTTCTTC
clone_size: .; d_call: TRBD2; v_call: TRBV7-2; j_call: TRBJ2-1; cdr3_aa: CASNVLHLAGGSYNEQFF; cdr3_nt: TGTGCCAGCAACGTACTTCACCTAGCGGGAGGGAGCTACAATGAGCAGTTCTTC
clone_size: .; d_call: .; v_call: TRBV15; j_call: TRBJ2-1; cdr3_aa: CATSRVLNEQFF; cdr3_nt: TGTGCCACCAGCAGAGTACTCAATGAGCAGTTCTTC
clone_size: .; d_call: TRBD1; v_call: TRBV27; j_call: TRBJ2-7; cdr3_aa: CASSPTGESSYEQYF; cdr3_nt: TGTGCCAGCAGTCCCACAGGGGAGAGCTCCTACGAGCAGTACTTC
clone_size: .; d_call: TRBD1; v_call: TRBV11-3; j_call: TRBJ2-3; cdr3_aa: CASSPDRETQYF; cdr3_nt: TGTGCCAGCAGCCCGGACAGGGAGACGCAGTATTTT
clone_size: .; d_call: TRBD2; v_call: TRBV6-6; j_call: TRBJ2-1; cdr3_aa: CASSYGTSNEQFF; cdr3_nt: TGTGCCAGCAGTTACGGGACTAGCAATGAGCAGTTCTTC
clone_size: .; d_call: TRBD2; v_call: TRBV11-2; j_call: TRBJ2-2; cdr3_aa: CASSRELAGGRTGELFF; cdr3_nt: TGTGCCAGCAGCCGGGAACTAGCGGGAGGTCGCACCGGGGAGCTGTTTTTT